What follows are 21 T cell receptor beta chains derived from one specimen sequenced in a study of PD-L1 blockade in urothelial cancer. Libraries were prepared by immunoSEQ multiplex PCR; TCRdb keeps only in-frame clonotypes and omits some of them. The table records 50,000 to 65,000 clones, 81% of them present only once. Described time point: pretreatment peripheral blood. The sequencing here drew on PBMCs, taken around atezolizumab (anti-PD-L1) treatment. All receptors come from a man aged 65 to 79 with urothelial cancer.

V and J are TRBV19 and TRBJ2-3; possible D gene TRBD2, 5 bases. V lost 3 bases to trimming and J lost 4 bases, with 14 bases between them. The CDR3 consists of 15 residues. Germline V gives CDR1 LNHDA, CDR2 SQIVND (reference sequence). In nucleotides, the CDR3 is TGTGCCAGTAGTATTGCGGGTGCTGGGGCAGATACGCAGTATTTT. It is translated as CASSIAGAGADTQYF.

The chain carries TRBV6-5 and TRBJ1-5; possibly TRBD1 for D (6 bases). The V and J ends lost 4 bases and 3 bases respectively, with 7 bases between them. Germline V gene lookup returns CDR1 MNHEY and CDR2 SVGAGI. The CDR3 loop spans 13 amino acids. CDR3 amino acids: CASSWDTNQPQHF. The DNA for the CDR3 is TGTGCCAGCAGTTGGGACACCAATCAGCCCCAGCATTTT.

This rearrangement joins TRBV28 to TRBJ1-2; possible D gene TRBD1, 5 bases. The germline V and J ends were trimmed by 10 bases and 6 bases, with 15 bases remaining between them. Per germline, CDR1 MDHEN and CDR2 SYDVKM. The CDR3 is made up of 12 amino acids. CDR3 nucleotides: TGTGCCACCCAAGCGGGGGAAGATGGCTACACCTTC. Its protein product is CATQAGEDGYTF.

The chain joins TRBV11-3 to TRBJ2-1; 11 bases are a match to TRBD2. This CDR3 comprises 15 residues. Per germline, CDR1 SGHNT and CDR2 YENEEA. The trim removed 3 bases at V and 3 bases at J, leaving 1 base unmatched. The CDR3 region has the DNA TGTGCCAGCAGCTTGGGACTAGCGGACTACAATGAGCAGTTCTTC. Translating it yields CASSLGLADYNEQFF.

The chain joins TRBV9 to TRBJ1-3; D is possibly TRBD1 (6 bases). Between the trimmed V and J ends, which lost 3 bases and 1 base, there was a span of 14 bases. The CDR3 is 16 residues long. Germline CDR1 reads SGDLS; CDR2 reads YYNGEE. The CDR3 nucleotides read TGTGCCAGCAGCGAAACAGGGTCCAATTCTGGAAACACCATATATTTT. It encodes CASSETGSNSGNTIYF.

The chain is built from TRBV2 and TRBJ2-3; 8 bases agree with TRBD1. The junction had 8 bases not matched to a gene; V was cut back by 6 bases and J by 0 bases. This CDR3 comprises 16 residues. Looked up from germline, CDR1 is SNHLY and CDR2 is FYNNEI. This CDR3 is CASRHDRGRSTDTQYF. The CDR3, as DNA: TGTGCCAGCAGACACGACAGGGGACGTAGCACAGATACGCAGTATTTT.

The chain combines TRBV7-2 with TRBJ2-2; possibly TRBD2 for D (6 bases). Trimming removed 1 base from V and 7 bases from J, with 16 bases in between. CDR1 and CDR2 from the germline V gene are SGHTA and FQGNSA. The CDR3 length is 16 residues. The chain's CDR3 is CASSLGGDFYSGELFF. The CDR3 DNA reads as TGTGCCAGCAGCTTAGGGGGGGACTTTTATAGCGGGGAGCTGTTTTTT. The complete variable domain, with remaining parts taken from reference TRBV7-2 and TRBJ2-2, reads GAGVSQSPSNKVTEKGKDVELRCDPISGHTALYWYRQSLGQGLEFLIYFQGNSAPDKSGLPSDRFSAERTGGSVSTLTIQRTQQEDSAVYLCASSLGGDFYSGELFFGEGSRLTVL.

V gene TRBV5-1 combines with J gene TRBJ2-5; 9 bases match TRBD1. Germline-derived CDR1 and CDR2 are SGHRS and YFSETQ. The J segment lost 5 bases and the V segment lost 0 bases, leaving 5 bases of the junction unmatched. CDR3 length equals 15 residues. Here the CDR3 reads CASSLAGTGQETQYF. The CDR3 nucleotides are TGCGCCAGCAGCTTGGCCGGGACAGGGCAGGAGACCCAGTACTTC. The full variable domain, rest sourced from reference TRBV5-1 and TRBJ2-5, is KAGVTQTPRYLIKTRGQQVTLSCSPISGHRSVSWYQQTPGQGLQFLFEYFSETQRNKGNFPGRFSGRQFSNSRSEMNVSTLELGDSALYLCASSLAGTGQETQYFGPGTRLLVL.

This chain links TRBV28 with TRBJ2-5; 8 bases fit TRBD1. Germline V lookup: CDR1 MDHEN, CDR2 SYDVKM. Trimming removed 5 bases from V and 3 bases from J; junction bases left unmatched: 5. The CDR3 has 14 amino acids. The CDR3 reads CASSPQTGEETQYF. The DNA of the CDR3 is TGTGCCAGCAGTCCCCAGACAGGGGAAGAGACCCAGTACTTC.

The chain joins TRBV30 to TRBJ1-5; D may be TRBD1 (6 bases). From germline, CDR1 is GTSNPN and CDR2 SVGIG (reference sequence). The CDR3 extends over 13 amino acids. Trimming took 7 bases from V and 6 from J, leaving 16 bases between them. CDR3 sequence reads: CAYQQGAVQPQHF. Written as DNA, the CDR3 is TGTGCCTACCAACAGGGCGCGGTTCAGCCCCAGCATTTT.

This clone was detected once. This chain connects TRBV5-1 to TRBJ2-7; 9 positions agree with TRBD2. This CDR3 is 16 amino acids long. CDR1 SGHRS and CDR2 YFSETQ come from the germline V gene. The junction had 14 bases not matched to a gene; V was cut back by 4 bases and J by 6 bases. Written as DNA, the CDR3 is TGCGCCAGCAGCCCCAACGCGGGAGGGATCTCGGGCGAGCAGTACTTC. The encoded protein is CASSPNAGGISGEQYF. Full variable domain (missing parts from reference TRBV5-1 and TRBJ2-7): KAGVTQTPRYLIKTRGQQVTLSCSPISGHRSVSWYQQTPGQGLQFLFEYFSETQRNKGNFPGRFSGRQFSNSRSEMNVSTLELGDSALYLCASSPNAGGISGEQYFGPGTRLTVT.

The V and J genes are TRBV19 and TRBJ1-2; D remains unclear. Looked up from germline, CDR1 is LNHDA and CDR2 is SQIVND (reference sequence). This CDR3 region has 14 residues. V lost 5 bases, J lost 8 bases, and 18 bases lay in between. In nucleotides, the CDR3 is TGTGCCAGTAGTGGAGCCCCCGGGGAGGGCGGCTACACCTTC. Protein sequence: CASSGAPGEGGYTF.

The chain links TRBV7-9 to TRBJ2-1; D ambiguous. The CDR3 is 14 amino acids. Germline V gene sequence: CDR1 SEHNR, CDR2 FQNEAQ (reference sequence). The ends were cut back, 2 bases at V and 0 bases at J, with 5 bases in the middle. In DNA, the CDR3 is TGTGCCAGCAGCTTAATTAGCTCCTACAATGAGCAGTTCTTC. As protein: CASSLISSYNEQFF.

The gene calls are TRBV30 and TRBJ1-1, with 9 bases lining up with TRBD1. V was pared by 2 bases and J by 0 bases, with 10 bases of the junction left unmatched. Germline assignment: CDR1 GTSNPN and CDR2 SVGIG (reference sequence). This CDR3 has 17 amino acids. CDR3: CAWSINRDRAMNTEAFF. Here the CDR3 DNA reads TGTGCCTGGAGTATAAACCGGGACAGGGCTATGAACACTGAAGCTTTCTTT.

The rearrangement joins TRBV7-9 to TRBJ2-5, with 7 bases matching TRBD2. Per germline, CDR1 SEHNR and CDR2 FQNEAQ (reference sequence). The CDR3 contains 15 residues. Trimming removed 8 bases from V and 5 bases from J; junction bases left unmatched: 14. CDR3 in amino acids: CASWERGGSGETQYF. The CDR3 region has the DNA TGTGCCAGCTGGGAGCGAGGCGGGAGTGGGGAGACCCAGTACTTC.

CDR3 sequence: CASSLEGNSGANVLTF. Written as DNA, the CDR3 is TGTGCCAGCAGTTTAGAGGGAAACTCTGGGGCCAACGTCCTGACTTTC. The genes are TRBV27 and TRBJ2-6; tentatively, D is TRBD2 (5 bases). With 2 bases removed from V and 0 bases from J, the gap between germline ends came to 8 bases. Germline lookup yields CDR1 MNHEY and CDR2 SMNVEV (reference sequence). The CDR3 runs 16 residues.

In this sample, this clone turned up a few times. This chain's CDR3 is CAWGQGSTEAFF. The CDR3 nucleotides read TGTGCCTGGGGACAGGGGAGTACTGAAGCTTTCTTT. This chain connects TRBV30 to TRBJ1-1; 9 nucleotides agree with TRBD1. The CDR3 loop spans 12 amino acids. The trim removed 5 bases at V and 5 bases at J, leaving 3 bases unmatched. The V gene's germline CDR1 is GTSNPN and CDR2 SVGIG (reference sequence).

Turning to this clone: The junction differs from germline at one of its ends, possibly a read error. The rearrangement joins TRBV7-7 to TRBJ2-5, with TRBD2 matching over 15 bases. The CDR3 is 15 residues long. Germline-derived CDR1 and CDR2 are SSHAT and FNYEAQ (reference sequence). The CDR3, as DNA: TGTGCTAGCAGCGGCGGACTAGCGGGAGGGGAGACCCAGTACTTC. Its translation is CASSGGLAGGETQYF.

Here the CDR3 reads CAWSVGGGRGHTF. DNA for the CDR3: TGTGCCTGGAGTGTTGGGGGGGGTCGGGGGCACACCTTC. The chain couples TRBV30 to TRBJ1-2; D perhaps matches TRBD1 (6 bases). The germline V and J ends were trimmed by 0 bases and 12 bases, with 17 bases remaining between them. Germline-derived CDR1 and CDR2 are GTSNPN and SVGIG (reference sequence). The CDR3 runs to 13 residues.

The J gene is TRBJ2-7, the V gene TRBV19, with D maybe TRBD1 (6 bases). The CDR3 is made up of 15 amino acids. In germline, CDR1 is LNHDA, CDR2 SQIVND (reference sequence). Trimming shortened V by 5 bases and J by 1 base, and 15 bases separated the two germline ends. This CDR3 reads CASSLPGAESYEQYF. For the CDR3, the DNA is TGTGCCAGTAGTCTCCCAGGGGCTGAATCCTACGAGCAGTACTTC.

This clone was seen more than once but under ten times. The rearrangement uses TRBV27 and TRBJ2-5; 7 bases map to TRBD2. The CDR3 consists of 16 residues. Germline CDR1 is MNHEY and CDR2 is SMNVEV (reference sequence). The ends lost 2 bases at V and 4 bases at J; junction bases unmatched: 10. This CDR3 reads CASSLTPLAAAETQYF. The CDR3 DNA reads TGTGCCAGCAGTTTAACCCCTCTAGCGGCGGCAGAGACCCAGTACTTC.